This T cell receptor (beta chain) emerged from a study of CD8 T cells in ankylosing spondylitis. Making use of molecular barcodes, quantitative 5'-RACE generated TCR beta libraries. Each CDR3 protein gets one entry after TCRdb re-called the 5' RACE reads with MiXCR. The sample includes around 250,000 distinct CDR3 sequences, 18% of them seen just once. General study results and limits: Enrichment of disease-linked clones was reportedly significant in matched ankylosing spondylitis synovial fluid.

CDR3 length: 17 residues. CDR1 and CDR2 (germline): SGHRS, YFSETQ. V was clipped by 4 bases and J by 3 bases, with 23 bases between them. There are a few counts of this clonotype. What it binds is unknown. V usage is TRBV5-1 and J usage is TRBJ2-7; a weak D match, TRBD1 (7 bases). The sequence was obtained from a male donor with ankylosing spondylitis or in good health (not recorded which). The sequenced sample was blood, either unsorted or a sorted T cell fraction (not recorded which). The CDR3 DNA is TGCGCCAGCAGCCCCGAGGGCAGGGGGGCTGACTTCTACGAGCAGTACTTC. The encoded protein is CASSPEGRGADFYEQYF.